One and the same sample provided the 13 T cell receptor beta chains below, sequenced in a study of multiple sclerosis patients with progressive multifocal leukoencephalopathy (dated by TCRdb to the late 2010s). This specimen's time point label, interpreted: more than five months of natalizumab therapy. Taken with the paper, the label for treatment or condition translates to: on natalizumab therapy at sampling. The protocol used for the library was the immunoSEQ multiplex PCR assay. In TCRdb, the immuneACCESS table is reduced to in-frame sequences with V and J assigned. These tables do not hold every clone; where another copy was compared, an unresolved V gene accounts for under half, and the others remain unexplained. This sample has under 30,000 clones in its table, and around 92% of those were observed once. Jointly, the top ten make up 1.5% of the sample. Here the sequenced sample was PBMCs, taken from a patient treated with natalizumab. The receptors come from a human donor with multiple sclerosis.

Here the CDR3 reads CASSLTSGSFLDETQYF. The CDR3 DNA reads TGCGCCAGCAGCTTGACTAGCGGGAGTTTCCTCGATGAGACCCAGTACTTC. The chain recombines TRBV5-1 with TRBJ2-5, with 11 positions matching TRBD2. Germline CDR1 is SGHRS and CDR2 is YFSETQ. V shed 1 base and J 5 bases; nucleotides not matched to a gene: 10. This CDR3 is 17 amino acids long.

The rearrangement uses TRBV11-3 and TRBJ2-7; 9 nucleotides line up with TRBD1. Per germline, CDR1 SGHNT and CDR2 YENEEA. The CDR3 is 15 residues long. After removal of 2 bases from V and 2 bases from J, the junction contained 4 bases not matched to a gene. The CDR3 here is CASSLRTGATYEQYF. The DNA of the CDR3 is TGTGCCAGCAGCTTAAGGACAGGGGCCACCTACGAGCAGTACTTC.

CDR3 sequence: CASSYVRTPAVDTQYF. CDR3 DNA sequence: TGTGCCAGCAGTTACGTCCGGACACCTGCGGTAGATACGCAGTATTTT. The chain has TRBV6-5 and TRBJ2-3; weak D call: TRBD1 (5 bases). V lost 2 bases, J lost 5 bases, and 17 bases lay in between. The V gene's germline CDR1 is MNHEY and CDR2 SVGAGI. The CDR3 is made up of 16 amino acids.

The V gene is TRBV2, the J gene TRBJ1-1, with 7 positions matching TRBD1. The CDR3 runs to 17 residues. The V and J ends lost 4 bases and 1 base, in that order; junction bases with no gene match: 12. The germline V gene encodes CDR1 SNHLY and CDR2 FYNNEI. The CDR3 DNA reads TGTGCCAGCAGTGCCTACGGGGACAGACCTGAGAACACTGAAGCTTTCTTT. Its protein is CASSAYGDRPENTEAFF.

The chain is built from TRBV5-4 and TRBJ1-2, with 9 bases fitting TRBD1. Trimming cost V 0 bases and J 8 bases; bases outside gene matches: 5. Germline V gene sequence: CDR1 SGHNT, CDR2 YYREEE (reference sequence). The CDR3 covers 14 residues. The CDR3 reads CASSLEGTGYGYTF. For the CDR3, the DNA is TGTGCCAGCAGCTTGGAAGGGACAGGGTACGGCTACACCTTC.

The chain joins TRBV27 to TRBJ2-7; either TRBD1 or TRBD2 may fit D (5 bases each). Between the trimmed V and J ends, which lost 5 bases and 0 bases, there was a span of 11 bases. Germline V gene data show CDR1 as MNHEY and CDR2 as SMNVEV (reference sequence). The CDR3 runs to 14 residues. The CDR3 DNA reads TGTGCCAGCAGTCTGCTGAGGGGCTCCTACGAGCAGTACTTC. It specifies CASSLLRGSYEQYF.

The J gene is TRBJ2-7, the V gene TRBV29-1; either TRBD1 or TRBD2 may fit D (6 bases each). The V gene lost 0 bases and the J gene lost 12 bases, with 18 bases spanning the gap. CDR3 size: 13 residues. Per the germline V gene, CDR1 is SQVTM and CDR2 is ANQGSEA. The CDR3 DNA follows: TGCAGCGTTGAAGAAGGGGGTCTCGGGAGTGCGTACTTC. It encodes CSVEEGGLGSAYF.

The chain couples TRBV2 to TRBJ1-3, with a possible D match to TRBD1 (5 bases). Germline-derived CDR1 and CDR2 are SNHLY and FYNNEI. The CDR3 is made up of 14 amino acids. V was cut by 7 bases and J by 2 bases, with 12 bases left in between. This chain's CDR3 is CASTQDIPGNTIYF. The CDR3 DNA follows: TGTGCCAGCACTCAGGACATTCCTGGAAACACCATATATTTT.

The gene calls are TRBV18 and TRBJ2-7, with 7 bases that match TRBD2. CDR3 size: 13 residues. Germline values: CDR1 KGHSH, CDR2 LQKENI. V lost 3 bases to trimming and J lost 9 bases; unmatched junction nucleotides: 8. The CDR3 loop reads CASSPQSGEGQYF. Here the CDR3 DNA reads TGTGCCAGCTCACCCCAGTCCGGGGAGGGGCAGTACTTC.

This clone appeared a single time. The chain has TRBV28 and TRBJ2-6; 10 nucleotides match TRBD1. The CDR3 length is 15 residues. Trimming cost V 10 bases and J 4 bases; bases outside gene matches: 7. The germline gives CDR1 MDHEN, CDR2 SYDVKM. CDR3: CATWDRGTGANVLTF. The CDR3 DNA sequence: TGTGCCACCTGGGACAGGGGAACCGGGGCCAACGTCCTGACTTTC.

This rearrangement joins TRBV11-3 to TRBJ2-5; 12 bases are a match to TRBD1. Per the germline V gene, CDR1 is SGHNT and CDR2 is YENEEA. V shed 5 bases, J shed 4 bases, and the junction held 8 bases outside the gene matches. This CDR3 region has 16 residues. For the CDR3, the DNA is TGTGCCAGCAGCACGCGGGGACAGGGGGCTGCAGAGACCCAGTACTTC. Translated, it gives CASSTRGQGAAETQYF.

As to this clone: At one of its ends the junction is not consistent with the germline gene, which may arise from a read error. V usage is TRBV7-7 and J usage is TRBJ1-3; no clear D. This CDR3 is 13 amino acids long. CDR1 is SSHAT, CDR2 FNYEAQ, per germline (reference sequence). The DNA of the CDR3 is TGTGCTAGCAGCGGAATACCCGGAAACACCATATATTTT. Translating it yields CASSGIPGNTIYF.

The rearrangement joins TRBV10-3 to TRBJ1-1; D is possibly TRBD1 (5 bases). Germline CDR1 reads ENHRY; CDR2 reads SYGVKD. The V gene lost 11 bases and the J gene lost 1 base, with 14 bases spanning the gap. There are 13 residues in the CDR3. The CDR3 DNA sequence: TGTGCCGGGTCCCCAGGGTGGAACACTGAAGCTTTCTTT. It yields the protein CAGSPGWNTEAFF.